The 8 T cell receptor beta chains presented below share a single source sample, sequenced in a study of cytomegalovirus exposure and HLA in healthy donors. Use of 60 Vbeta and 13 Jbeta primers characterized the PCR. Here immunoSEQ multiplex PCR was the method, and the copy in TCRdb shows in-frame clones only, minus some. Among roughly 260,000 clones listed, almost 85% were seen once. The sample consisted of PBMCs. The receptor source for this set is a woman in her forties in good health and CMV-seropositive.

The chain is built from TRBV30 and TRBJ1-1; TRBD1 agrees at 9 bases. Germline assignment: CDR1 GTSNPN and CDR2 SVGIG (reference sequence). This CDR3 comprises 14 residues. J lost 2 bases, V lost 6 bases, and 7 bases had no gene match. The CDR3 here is CACINRGLNTEAFF. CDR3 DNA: TGTGCCTGCATTAACAGGGGGCTAAACACTGAAGCTTTCTTT.

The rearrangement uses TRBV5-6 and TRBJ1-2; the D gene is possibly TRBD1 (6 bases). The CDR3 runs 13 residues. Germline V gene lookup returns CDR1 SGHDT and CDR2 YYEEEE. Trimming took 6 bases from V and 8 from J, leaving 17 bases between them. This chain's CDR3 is CASTTPRGGGYTF. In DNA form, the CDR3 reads TGTGCCAGCACCACCCCTAGGGGGGGCGGCTACACCTTC.

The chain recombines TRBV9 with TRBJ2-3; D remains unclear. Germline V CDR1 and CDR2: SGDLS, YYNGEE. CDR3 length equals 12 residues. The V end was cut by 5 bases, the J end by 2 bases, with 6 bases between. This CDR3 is CASSYSTDTQYF. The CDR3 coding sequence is TGTGCCAGCAGTTATTCCACAGATACGCAGTATTTT.

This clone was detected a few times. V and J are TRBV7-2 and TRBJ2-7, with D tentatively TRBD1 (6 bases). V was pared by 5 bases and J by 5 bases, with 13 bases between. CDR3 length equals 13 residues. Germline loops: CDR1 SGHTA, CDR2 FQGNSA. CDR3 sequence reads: CASSMGQFDEQYF. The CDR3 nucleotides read TGTGCCAGCAGCATGGGACAATTCGACGAGCAGTACTTC.

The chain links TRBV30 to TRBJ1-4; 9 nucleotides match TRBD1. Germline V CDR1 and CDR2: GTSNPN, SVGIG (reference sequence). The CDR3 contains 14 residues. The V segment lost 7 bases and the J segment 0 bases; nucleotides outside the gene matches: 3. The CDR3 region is CASDRGPTNEKLFF. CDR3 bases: TGTGCCTCGGACAGGGGACCAACTAATGAAAAACTGTTTTTT.

CDR3 nucleotide sequence: TGTGCCAGCAGCTTCACAGGGGGGTCGTCCTACGAGCAGTACTTC. This codes for CASSFTGGSSYEQYF. The chain combines TRBV7-3 with TRBJ2-7, with 8 bases fitting TRBD1. The CDR3 contains 15 residues. CDR1 is SGHTA and CDR2 is FQGTGA in the germline V gene. V trimming: 3 bases; J trimming: 1 base; junction bases outside the gene matches: 5.

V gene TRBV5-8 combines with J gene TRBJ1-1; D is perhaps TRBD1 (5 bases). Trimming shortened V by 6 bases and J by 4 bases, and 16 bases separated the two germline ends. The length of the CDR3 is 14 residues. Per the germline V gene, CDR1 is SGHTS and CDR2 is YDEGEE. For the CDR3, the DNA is TGTGCCAGCAACTGGGGGGGTTTAGGCACTGAAGCTTTCTTT. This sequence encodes CASNWGGLGTEAFF.

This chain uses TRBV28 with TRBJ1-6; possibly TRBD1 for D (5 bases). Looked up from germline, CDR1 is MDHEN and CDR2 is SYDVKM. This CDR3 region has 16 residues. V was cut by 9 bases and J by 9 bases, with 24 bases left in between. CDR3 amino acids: CASERDGPRSGSPLHF. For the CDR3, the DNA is TGTGCCAGTGAGCGGGACGGTCCCCGCAGTGGTTCACCCCTCCACTTT.